Shown below are 5 T cell receptor beta chains from a single sample sequenced in a study of blood T cell repertoires in COVID-19. Sequenced by immunoSEQ multiplex PCR; TCRdb stores in-frame clones only, minus some. The sample holds some 180,000 clones, 85% to 90% seen once. Sequenced sample: peripheral blood. These receptors came from a man aged 45 to 65 with acute or convalescent COVID-19.

The rearrangement uses TRBV28 and TRBJ1-5; TRBD1 aligns across 7 bases. V was pared by 6 bases and J by 6 bases, with 8 bases of the junction left unmatched. CDR3 length: 14 residues. Per the germline V gene, CDR1 is MDHEN and CDR2 is SYDVKM. DNA of the CDR3: TGTGCCAGCAGGGGGACAGTCGTGATTCAGCCCCAGCATTTT. Its protein product is CASRGTVVIQPQHF.

This rearrangement joins TRBV18 to TRBJ2-5; 7 bases line up with TRBD1. The CDR3 runs to 15 residues. The germline gives CDR1 KGHSH, CDR2 LQKENI. Losses at the gene ends were 3 bases for V and 1 base for J; bases not matched to a gene: 5. The CDR3 region has the DNA TGTGCCAGCTCACCCGCTGCAGGGGGCCAAGAGACCCAGTACTTC. The encoded protein is CASSPAAGGQETQYF.

The chain joins TRBV25-1 to TRBJ1-5; D uncertain. This CDR3 region has 13 residues. CDR1 is MGHDK and CDR2 is SYGVNS in the germline V gene. Trimming took 6 bases from V and 0 from J, leaving 6 bases between them. The CDR3 nucleotides read TGTGCCAGCAGAGCCAATAGCAATCAGCCCCAGCATTTT. Protein: CASRANSNQPQHF.

The V and J genes are TRBV11-2 and TRBJ2-7; 10 bases are shared with TRBD1. Per the germline V gene, CDR1 is SGHAT and CDR2 is FQNNGV. The CDR3 has 15 amino acids. The V and J ends lost 0 bases and 1 base, in that order; junction bases with no gene match: 0. The CDR3 nucleotides read TGTGCCAGCAGCTTAGAGGACAGGGGGTCCTACGAGCAGTACGTC. Translation: CASSLEDRGSYEQYV.

The rearrangement uses TRBV7-8 and TRBJ1-1, with D perhaps TRBD1 (6 bases). This CDR3 is 18 amino acids long. The V and J ends lost 2 bases and 0 bases respectively, with 19 bases between them. Germline CDR1 is SGHVS and CDR2 is FQNEAQ. The CDR3 sequence is CASSLFPGQLYMNTEAFF. DNA for the CDR3: TGTGCCAGCAGCTTATTTCCCGGACAGCTATACATGAACACTGAAGCTTTCTTT.